This T cell receptor (beta chain) was retrieved from a study of graft-versus-host responses after intestinal transplantation. There were 200,000 CFSE-labeled responder cells plated together with 200,000 irradiated, violet-dye-labeled stimulator cells. Profiled with immunoSEQ multiplex PCR; TCRdb holds only in-frame clones, not every one. The data contain about 15,000 clones, about two fifths of them singletons. CDR1 is MNHEY, CDR2 SMNVEV, per germline (reference sequence). Trimming removed 0 bases from V and 0 bases from J, with 9 bases in between. The CDR3 is 16 amino acids. This clone was detected only a few times.

This sample comprised alloreactive CD8+ T cells from a mixed lymphocyte reaction culture, obtained before intestinal transplant. Subset of the sample: CFSE-low proliferating T cells sorted from approximately six-day pre-transplant mixed lymphocyte reaction (GvH or HvG direction). This chain connects TRBV27 to TRBJ2-1; D not certain. The sequence came from a human patient who received an intestinal transplant. The CDR3 DNA is TGTGCCAGCAGTTTATCTAGCCCAAGCTCCTACAATGAGCAGTTCTTC. This encodes CASSLSSPSSYNEQFF.